This T cell receptor (beta chain) was sequenced during a study of T cell responses to AZD1222 COVID-19 vaccine. Repertoires were generated with immunoSEQ multiplex PCR, while TCRdb's copy carries only in-frame clones and drops some. The sample lists about 150,000 clones; 80% to 90% were seen once. The germline V and J ends were trimmed by 0 bases and 0 bases, with 6 bases remaining between them. CDR3 length: 15 residues. CDR1 is LGHDT, CDR2 YNNKEL, per germline (reference sequence). The chain joins TRBV3-1 (or the pseudogene TRBV3-2) to TRBJ2-1; D unresolved. Sequencing was performed on peripheral blood, taken after recovery from COVID-19. The sequence was obtained from an adult who had recovered from COVID-19. The CDR3 DNA reads as TGTGCCAGCAGCCAAGATCCTAGCTCCTACAATGAGCAGTTCTTC. It codes for CASSQDPSSYNEQFF.